This T cell receptor beta chain was sequenced for a study of blood T cell repertoires in COVID-19. The assay was immunoSEQ multiplex PCR, and TCRdb's table has in-frame clones only and misses some. The sample shows about 190,000 clones, 78% of them seen only once. CDR1 SGHTA and CDR2 FQGNSA come from the germline V gene. The CDR3 extends over 16 amino acids. Trimming removed 4 bases at V and 1 base at J, with 16 bases between. This clone was seen many times. This sequence was found in a woman older than 75 with active or convalescent COVID-19. This chain joins TRBV7-2 and TRBJ1-2, with D perhaps TRBD1 (6 bases). The specimen sequenced was peripheral blood. The CDR3, as DNA: TGTGCCAGCAGCTCCGCAACAGGGCAAAATAACTATGGCTACACCTTC. This gives the protein CASSSATGQNNYGYTF.